This T cell receptor (beta chain) was sequenced during a study of cytomegalovirus exposure and HLA in healthy donors. Study-wide points: From TCR beta sequences, most subjects' HLA-A and HLA-B alleles were reportedly predicted accurately.

The PCR used 60 Vbeta and 13 Jbeta primers. The data were produced by immunoSEQ multiplex PCR, yet TCRdb's version contains in-frame clones alone and is incomplete. The sample includes 300,000 or so clones, approximately 85% of them seen just once. As to this clone: Its target is not known.

The sequenced sample consisted of PBMCs. The sequence came from a middle-aged woman in good health and CMV-seropositive.

In nucleotides, the CDR3 is TGTGCCAGCAGCCAAGGGAGGATAGCGGGAATCGGGTACAATGAGCAGTTCTTC. Protein: CASSQGRIAGIGYNEQFF. The V call is TRBV14, the J call TRBJ2-1; the match to TRBD2 covers 8 bases. With 1 base clipped from V and 4 bases from J, the junction kept 12 bases outside the gene matches. The CDR3 has 18 amino acids. The germline CDR1 and CDR2 sequences are SGHDN and FVKESK.